This T cell receptor (beta chain) was observed in a study of Graves' ophthalmopathy and Graves' hyperthyroidism. Study-wide points: In blood appeared most of the expanded thyroid clonotypes whose frequency exceeded 0.001.

The term stable hyperthyroidism indicated an absence of ophthalmopathy within 18 months of follow-up. V was pared by 8 bases and J by 3 bases, with 3 bases of the junction left unmatched. CDR3 length: 14 amino acids. RNA transcripts served as template for amplifying TCR beta CDR3 sequences. The first round was an RT-PCR with HTBI primers, and the second round was a multiplex PCR. TCRdb analysed the multiplex PCR reads with MiXCR anew, one entry per CDR3 protein. The repertoire holds about 380,000 distinct CDR3 sequences, with less than 20% as singletons. In this sample, this clonotype turned up many times. The antigen is not known.

The source of this sequence is a woman aged 18-30 years with stable Graves' hyperthyroidism. Source material: peripheral blood. The chain combines TRBV12-3 or TRBV12-4 with TRBJ1-6, with 8 bases lining up with TRBD1. The CDR3 DNA reads as TGTGCCAGCTCAGGGGGCTACTATAATTCACCCCTCCACTTT. This sequence encodes CASSGGYYNSPLHF.